This T cell receptor beta chain was recorded in a study of T cells after yellow fever vaccination. V was pared by 2 bases and J by 0 bases, with 9 bases between. Germline values: CDR1 KGHDR, CDR2 SFDVKD. This CDR3 has 16 residues. A process of 5'RACE template switching, which added a universal primer site and UMIs, was used to make TCR cDNA. Using its own MiXCR run on the 5' RACE reads, TCRdb lists one record per CDR3 protein. This table holds hundreds of thousands of distinct CDR3 sequences, roughly 14% found once. The gene calls are TRBV24-1 and TRBJ2-2; D not resolved. The clonotype was recovered from a man aged 30 to 45 who received the YFV17D yellow fever vaccine. The sample here was PBMCs, taken on the day of the yellow fever booster vaccination. The CDR3: CATSDSGRTNTGELFF. The CDR3 DNA sequence: TGTGCCACCAGTGATTCAGGACGGACGAACACCGGGGAGCTGTTTTTT.